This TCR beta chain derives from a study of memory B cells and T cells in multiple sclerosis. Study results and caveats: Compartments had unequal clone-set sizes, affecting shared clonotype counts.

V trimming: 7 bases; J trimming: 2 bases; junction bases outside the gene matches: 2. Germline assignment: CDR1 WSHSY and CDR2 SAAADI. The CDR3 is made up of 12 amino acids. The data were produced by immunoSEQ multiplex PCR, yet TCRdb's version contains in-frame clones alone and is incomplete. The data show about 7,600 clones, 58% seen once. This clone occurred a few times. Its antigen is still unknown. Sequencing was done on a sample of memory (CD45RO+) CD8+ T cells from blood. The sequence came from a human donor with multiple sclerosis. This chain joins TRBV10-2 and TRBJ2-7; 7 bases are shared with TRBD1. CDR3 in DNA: TGCGCCAGCACAACAGGGGCCTACGAGCAGTACTTC. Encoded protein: CASTTGAYEQYF.